What follows are 21 T cell receptor beta chains derived from one specimen sequenced in a study of T cell responses to AZD1222 COVID-19 vaccine. Assay: immunoSEQ multiplex PCR; the TCRdb copy retains only in-frame clones and omits some. The sample shows over 75,000 clones, approximately 90% of them seen only once. Sequenced material: peripheral blood, taken on day 0 of AZD1222 vaccination. These receptor sequences come from an adult in good health.

This chain links TRBV2 with TRBJ1-6; TRBD1 agrees at 8 bases. This CDR3 comprises 14 residues. The V segment lost 5 bases and the J segment 10 bases; nucleotides outside the gene matches: 7. Germline-derived CDR1 and CDR2 are SNHLY and FYNNEI. In DNA, the CDR3 is TGTGCCAGCAGTACAGACAGGGGAGGATCACCCCTCCACTTT. Translation gives CASSTDRGGSPLHF.

This clone has more than one count but fewer than ten. This chain links TRBV7-9 with TRBJ2-3; D gene ambiguous. V lost 5 bases and J 2 bases, leaving 11 bases between the germline ends. This CDR3 is built from 14 residues. CDR1 is SEHNR and CDR2 is FQNEAQ in the germline V gene (reference sequence). Here the CDR3 reads CASSANSLTDTQYF. Here the CDR3 DNA reads TGTGCCAGCAGCGCCAACAGCCTCACAGATACGCAGTATTTT. Looking up the rest from reference TRBV7-9 and TRBJ2-3 gives the full variable domain: DTGVSQNPRHKITKRGQNVTFRCDPISEHNRLYWYRQTLGQGPEFLTYFQNEAQLEKSRLLSDRFSAERPKGSFSTLEIQRTEQGDSAMYLCASSANSLTDTQYFGPGTRLTVL.

This chain links TRBV3-1 (or the pseudogene TRBV3-2) with TRBJ1-2, with no clear D. V lost 0 bases, J lost 8 bases, and 10 bases lay in between. Germline lookup yields CDR1 LGHDT and CDR2 YNNKEL (reference sequence). The CDR3 is made up of 13 amino acids. The CDR3 protein is CASSQDSVVGYTF. Written as DNA, the CDR3 is TGTGCCAGCAGCCAAGATAGTGTCGTGGGCTACACCTTC.

The chain combines TRBV6-5 with TRBJ1-4; no reliable D call. The germline V gene has CDR1 MNHEY and CDR2 SVGAGI. The CDR3 length is 13 residues. Trimming cost V 8 bases and J 8 bases, with 15 bases left between them. The DNA for the CDR3 is TGTGCCAGCCGTACGAACCTGGTAGAAAAACTGTTTTTT. Amino acids: CASRTNLVEKLFF.

The rearrangement links TRBV7-8 to TRBJ2-7; 8 bases agree with TRBD1. Germline lookup yields CDR1 SGHVS and CDR2 FQNEAQ. This CDR3 contains 13 residues. Trimming took 7 bases from V and 7 from J; bases not matched to a gene: 9. The CDR3 here is CASTAGGVGEQYF. The CDR3 DNA reads TGTGCCAGCACGGCAGGGGGCGTGGGGGAGCAGTACTTC.

V and J are TRBV11-3 and TRBJ2-3; 7 bases agree with TRBD2. CDR3 size: 13 residues. Germline V gene sequence: CDR1 SGHNT, CDR2 YENEEA. J was trimmed by 4 bases and V by 5 bases; bases with no gene match: 3. CDR3 sequence: CASSPSGADTQYF. As DNA, the CDR3 is TGTGCCAGCAGCCCGAGCGGGGCAGATACGCAGTATTTT.

The chain employs TRBV4-3 and TRBJ2-5, with 11 nucleotides matching TRBD2. The CDR3 spans 15 residues. V lost 0 bases, J lost 7 bases, and 4 bases stayed unmatched. From germline, CDR1 is LGHNA and CDR2 YSLEER. The chain's CDR3 is CASSQDRLAGGTQYF. The CDR3 nucleotides are TGCGCCAGCAGCCAAGATAGGCTAGCGGGGGGGACCCAGTACTTC.

The V call is TRBV6-5, the J call TRBJ2-2, with 7 bases matching TRBD1. The CDR3 loop spans 14 amino acids. Looked up from germline, CDR1 is MNHEY and CDR2 is SVGAGI. V was clipped by 2 bases and J by 7 bases; unmatched bases: 4. The CDR3 loop reads CASSYDRVVGELFF. In DNA form, the CDR3 reads TGTGCCAGCAGTTACGACAGGGTGGTCGGGGAGCTGTTTTTT.

The rearrangement uses TRBV5-4 and TRBJ2-1, with TRBD2 matching over 7 bases. CDR1 SGHNT and CDR2 YYREEE come from the germline V gene (reference sequence). CDR3 length equals 14 residues. The junction had 8 bases not matched to a gene; V was cut back by 4 bases and J by 7 bases. This chain's CDR3 is CASSPSGAGNEQFF. For the CDR3, the DNA is TGTGCCAGCAGCCCTAGCGGAGCCGGGAATGAGCAGTTCTTC.

This clone was counted a single time. This chain links TRBV29-1 with TRBJ2-1; 8 positions match TRBD1. This CDR3 is 13 amino acids long. The J segment lost 5 bases and the V segment lost 7 bases, leaving 7 bases of the junction unmatched. CDR1 is SQVTM and CDR2 is ANQGSEA in the germline V gene. CDR3 protein: CSADRGSDNEQFF. CDR3 DNA sequence: TGCAGCGCAGACAGGGGATCGGACAATGAGCAGTTCTTC.

The CDR3 DNA follows: TGTGCCTGGACAGATTATAGCAATCAGCCCCAGCATTTT. Its translation: CAWTDYSNQPQHF. The rearrangement links TRBV30 to TRBJ1-5; D is undetermined. Germline V gene lookup returns CDR1 GTSNPN and CDR2 SVGIG (reference sequence). The CDR3 length is 13 residues. The V end lost 4 bases, the J end lost 0 bases, and 7 bases lay between the germline ends.

This clone appeared a single time. The chain is built from TRBV14 and TRBJ2-1; D is ambiguous. V was clipped by 4 bases and J by 15 bases, with 19 bases between them. Germline V gene lookup returns CDR1 SGHDN and CDR2 FVKESK. The length of the CDR3 is 13 residues. The CDR3 coding sequence is TGTGCCAGCAGCCCCGCCATAGATTCTCCGAGGTTCTTC. Amino acid sequence: CASSPAIDSPRFF.

This chain connects TRBV7-2 to TRBJ2-3; the match to TRBD2 covers 11 bases. Trimming took 5 bases from V and 5 from J; bases not matched to a gene: 12. CDR1 and CDR2 from the germline V gene are SGHTA and FQGNSA. The CDR3 has 17 residues. CDR3 nucleotides: TGTGCCAGCAGCGCGTCCTCTAGCGGGGGGAGGCAAGATACGCAGTATTTT. This sequence encodes CASSASSSGGRQDTQYF.

The chain carries TRBV10-3 and TRBJ1-1, with a tentative D call TRBD1 (5 bases). Looked up from germline, CDR1 is ENHRY and CDR2 is SYGVKD. Trimming took 6 bases from V and 1 from J, leaving 12 bases between them. CDR3 length: 14 amino acids. The CDR3 coding sequence is TGTGCCATCAGCGAAGGGGTCCCGAACACTGAAGCTTTCTTT. This gives the protein CAISEGVPNTEAFF.

The chain links TRBV29-1 to TRBJ2-1; D may correspond to TRBD1 or TRBD2 (5 bases each). CDR1 SQVTM and CDR2 ANQGSEA come from the germline V gene. The CDR3 is 10 residues long. V was trimmed by 3 bases and J by 15 bases, leaving 12 bases between them. The CDR3 DNA sequence: TGCAGCGTTGACGGGGCCTCAAGGTTCTTC. Translated: CSVDGASRFF.

This clone has just a few counts. This chain uses TRBV19 with TRBJ1-1; 9 nucleotides agree with TRBD1. V dropped 4 bases and J dropped 4; count of bases not matched to a gene: 7. CDR1 is LNHDA and CDR2 is SQIVND in the germline V gene (reference sequence). The CDR3 length is 15 residues. CDR3 region: CASSSQTGGITEAFF. The CDR3 DNA reads TGTGCCAGTAGTAGTCAGACAGGGGGAATCACTGAAGCTTTCTTT.

The rearrangement joins TRBV5-1 to TRBJ1-6; 9 nucleotides match TRBD1. The V gene end was trimmed by 4 bases and the J gene end by 10 bases; junction bases not matched to a gene: 9. The CDR3 consists of 15 residues. CDR1 and CDR2 (germline): SGHRS, YFSETQ. The DNA of the CDR3 is TGCGCCAGCAGCCCGACGGGACAGGGCATGTCACCCCTCCACTTT. It translates to CASSPTGQGMSPLHF.

CDR3 region: CASSQGSGIMNTEAFF. The DNA for the CDR3 is TGTGCCAGCAGCCAAGGAAGTGGGATTATGAACACTGAAGCTTTCTTT. The rearrangement joins TRBV14 to TRBJ1-1, with D hard to call. This CDR3 has 16 amino acids. In germline, CDR1 is SGHDN, CDR2 FVKESK. With 1 base removed from V and 0 bases from J, the gap between germline ends came to 12 bases.

The table lists this clone with a count of one. The chain joins TRBV25-1 to TRBJ1-6, with 9 bases matching TRBD1. In germline, CDR1 is MGHDK, CDR2 SYGVNS. The J segment lost 13 bases and the V segment lost 6 bases, leaving 10 bases of the junction unmatched. The CDR3 contains 14 residues. The CDR3 DNA is TGTGCCAGCAGCCCCCGGGACAGGGTGGGTCCCCTCCACTTT. This translates into CASSPRDRVGPLHF.

This clone was counted a single time. The chain joins TRBV5-1 to TRBJ2-5; 7 nucleotides match TRBD2. Germline loops: CDR1 SGHRS, CDR2 YFSETQ. There are 13 residues in the CDR3. V trimming: 2 bases; J trimming: 4 bases; junction bases outside the gene matches: 2. This CDR3 is CASSLRGVETQYF. In DNA, the CDR3 is TGCGCCAGCAGCTTACGGGGGGTAGAGACCCAGTACTTC. The full variable domain, with the rest looked up from reference TRBV5-1 and TRBJ2-5, is KAGVTQTPRYLIKTRGQQVTLSCSPISGHRSVSWYQQTPGQGLQFLFEYFSETQRNKGNFPGRFSGRQFSNSRSEMNVSTLELGDSALYLCASSLRGVETQYFGPGTRLLVL.

The chain has TRBV9 and TRBJ2-3; 12 bases are a match to TRBD2. This CDR3 spans 16 amino acids. CDR1 SGDLS and CDR2 YYNGEE come from the germline V gene. The trim removed 4 bases at V and 3 bases at J, leaving 6 bases unmatched. This CDR3 reads CASSSATSGGTDTQYF. CDR3 coding DNA: TGTGCCAGCAGCTCCGCTACTAGCGGGGGGACAGATACGCAGTATTTT.